This T cell receptor (beta chain) is drawn from a study of cytomegalovirus exposure and HLA in healthy donors. Study-wide results and caveats: Common viral pathogens (according to a later analysis) appeared linked to several of the most significant clusters.

Per the germline V gene, CDR1 is SGHDN and CDR2 is FVKESK. CDR3 length: 13 amino acids. V dropped 1 base and J dropped 13 bases, with 14 bases sitting between them. Vbeta (60) and Jbeta (13) primers were used in the PCR. The data were produced by immunoSEQ multiplex PCR, yet TCRdb's version contains in-frame clones alone and is incomplete. The sample has roughly 100,000 clones; roughly three quarters are singletons. This clone was observed a handful of times. Its antigen is not known. Sequencing input: PBMCs. This sequence was found in a male donor in good health and CMV-seropositive. This chain connects TRBV14 to TRBJ2-1; D is possibly TRBD2 (5 bases). Here the CDR3 reads CASSQGLLVSQFF. In DNA, the CDR3 is TGTGCCAGCAGCCAAGGGTTACTAGTTAGTCAGTTCTTC.